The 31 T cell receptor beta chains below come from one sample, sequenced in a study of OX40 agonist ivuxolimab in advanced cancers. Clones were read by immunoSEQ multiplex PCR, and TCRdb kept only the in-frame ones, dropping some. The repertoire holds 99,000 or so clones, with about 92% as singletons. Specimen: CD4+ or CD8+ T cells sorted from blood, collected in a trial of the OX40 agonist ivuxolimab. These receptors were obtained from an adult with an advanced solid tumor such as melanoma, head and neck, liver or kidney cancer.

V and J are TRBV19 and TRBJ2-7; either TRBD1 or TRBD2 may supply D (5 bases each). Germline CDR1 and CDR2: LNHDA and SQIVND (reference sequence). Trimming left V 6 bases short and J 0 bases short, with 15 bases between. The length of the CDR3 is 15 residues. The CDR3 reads CASRLRDGSSYEQYF. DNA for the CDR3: TGTGCCAGTAGGTTACGGGACGGTAGCTCCTACGAGCAGTACTTC.

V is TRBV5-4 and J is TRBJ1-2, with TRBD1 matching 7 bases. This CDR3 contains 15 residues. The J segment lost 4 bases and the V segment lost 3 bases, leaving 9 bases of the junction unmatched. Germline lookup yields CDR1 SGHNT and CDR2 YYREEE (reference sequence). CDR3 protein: CASSSPGQTAYGYTF. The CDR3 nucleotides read TGTGCCAGCAGCTCCCCGGGACAGACTGCCTATGGCTACACCTTC.

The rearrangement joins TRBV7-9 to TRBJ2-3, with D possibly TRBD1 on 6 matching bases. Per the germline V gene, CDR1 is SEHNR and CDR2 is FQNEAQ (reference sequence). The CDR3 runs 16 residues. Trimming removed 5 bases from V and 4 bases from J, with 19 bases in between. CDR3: CASSRLPGTTPDTQYF. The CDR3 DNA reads TGTGCCAGCAGCAGACTCCCCGGGACAACCCCAGATACGCAGTATTTT.

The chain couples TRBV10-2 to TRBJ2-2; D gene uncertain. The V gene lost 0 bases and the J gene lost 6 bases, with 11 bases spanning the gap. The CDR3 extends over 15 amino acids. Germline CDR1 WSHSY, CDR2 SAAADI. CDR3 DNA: TGCGCCAGCAGTGAGTCGGTGGGTAGACCCGGGGAGCTGTTTTTT. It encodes CASSESVGRPGELFF.

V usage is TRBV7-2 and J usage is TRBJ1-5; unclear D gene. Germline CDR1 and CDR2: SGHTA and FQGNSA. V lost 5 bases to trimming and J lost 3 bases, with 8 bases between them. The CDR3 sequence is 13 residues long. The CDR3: CASSQQYNQPQHF. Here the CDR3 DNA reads TGTGCCAGCAGCCAACAGTACAATCAGCCCCAGCATTTT.

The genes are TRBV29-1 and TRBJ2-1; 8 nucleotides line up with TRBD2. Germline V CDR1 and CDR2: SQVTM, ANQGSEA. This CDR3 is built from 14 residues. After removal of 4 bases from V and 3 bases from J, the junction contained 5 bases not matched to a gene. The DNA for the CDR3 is TGCAGCGTTGGGGGCGGGAGGTTCTACAATGAGCAGTTCTTC. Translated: CSVGGGRFYNEQFF.

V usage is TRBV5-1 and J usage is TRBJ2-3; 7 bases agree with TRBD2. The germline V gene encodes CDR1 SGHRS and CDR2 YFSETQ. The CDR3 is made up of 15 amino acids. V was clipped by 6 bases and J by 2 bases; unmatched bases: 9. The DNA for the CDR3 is TGCGCCAGCACTTCGAGCGGGGCCTACACAGATACGCAGTATTTT. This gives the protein CASTSSGAYTDTQYF.

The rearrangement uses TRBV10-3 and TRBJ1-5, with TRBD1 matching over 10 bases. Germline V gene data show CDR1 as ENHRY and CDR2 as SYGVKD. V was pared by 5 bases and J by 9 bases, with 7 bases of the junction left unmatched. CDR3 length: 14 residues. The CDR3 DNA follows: TGTGCCATCAGTACCGGGACAGGGGAACGGCCCCAGCATTTT. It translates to CAISTGTGERPQHF.

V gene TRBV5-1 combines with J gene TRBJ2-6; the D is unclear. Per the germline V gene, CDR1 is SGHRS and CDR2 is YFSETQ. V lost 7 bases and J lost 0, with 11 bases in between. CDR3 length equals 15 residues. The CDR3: CASSYRRSGANVLTF. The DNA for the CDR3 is TGCGCCAGCTCCTATCGTCGCTCTGGGGCCAACGTCCTGACTTTC.

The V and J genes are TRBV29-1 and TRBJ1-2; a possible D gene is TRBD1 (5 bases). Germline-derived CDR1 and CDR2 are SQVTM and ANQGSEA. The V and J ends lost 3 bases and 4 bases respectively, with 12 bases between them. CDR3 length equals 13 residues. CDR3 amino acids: CSVERQGGYGYTF. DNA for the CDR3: TGCAGCGTTGAGAGGCAGGGAGGCTATGGCTACACCTTC.

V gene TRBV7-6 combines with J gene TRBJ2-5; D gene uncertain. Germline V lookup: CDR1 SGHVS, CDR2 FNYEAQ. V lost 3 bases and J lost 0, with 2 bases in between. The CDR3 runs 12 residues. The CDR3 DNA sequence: TGTGCCAGCAGCTTTAACCAAGAGACCCAGTACTTC. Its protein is CASSFNQETQYF.

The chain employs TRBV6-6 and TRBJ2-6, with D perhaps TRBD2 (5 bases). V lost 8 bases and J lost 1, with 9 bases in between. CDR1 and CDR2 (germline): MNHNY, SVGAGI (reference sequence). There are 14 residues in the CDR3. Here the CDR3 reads CASDGGSGANVLTF. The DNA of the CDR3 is TGTGCCAGCGATGGAGGATCTGGGGCCAACGTCCTGACTTTC.

CDR3 protein: CAWSVRSSYNSPLHF. DNA of the CDR3: TGTGCCTGGAGTGTAAGGTCTTCCTATAATTCACCCCTCCACTTT. The chain employs TRBV30 and TRBJ1-6; D unclear. This CDR3 contains 15 residues. Germline CDR1 reads GTSNPN; CDR2 reads SVGIG (reference sequence). Trimming stripped 0 bases from V and 1 base from J, with 7 bases between.

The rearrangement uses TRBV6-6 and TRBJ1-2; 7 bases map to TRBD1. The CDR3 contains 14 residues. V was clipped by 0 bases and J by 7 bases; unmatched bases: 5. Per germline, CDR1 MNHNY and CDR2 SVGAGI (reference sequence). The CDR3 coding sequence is TGTGCCAGCAGTTACTCTGAGGGGGCTGTTGGCTACACCTTC. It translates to CASSYSEGAVGYTF.

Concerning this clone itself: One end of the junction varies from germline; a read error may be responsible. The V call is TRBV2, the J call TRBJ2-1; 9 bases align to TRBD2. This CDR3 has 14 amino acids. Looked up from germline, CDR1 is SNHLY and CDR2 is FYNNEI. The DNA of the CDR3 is TGTGCCAGCAGGGAAGCGGGAGGTCGGTATGAGCAGTTCTTC. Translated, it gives CASREAGGRYEQFF.

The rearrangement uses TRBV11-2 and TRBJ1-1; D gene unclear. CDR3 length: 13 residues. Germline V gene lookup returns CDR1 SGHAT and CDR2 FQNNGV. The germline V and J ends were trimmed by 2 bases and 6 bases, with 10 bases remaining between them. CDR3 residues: CASSLFSAAEAFF. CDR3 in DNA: TGTGCCAGCAGCTTATTTTCCGCGGCTGAAGCTTTCTTT.

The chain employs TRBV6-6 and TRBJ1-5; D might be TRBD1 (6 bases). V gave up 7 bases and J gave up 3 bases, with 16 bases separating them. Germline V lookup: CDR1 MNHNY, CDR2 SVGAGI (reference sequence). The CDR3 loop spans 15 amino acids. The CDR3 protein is CASTSGAGFNQPQHF. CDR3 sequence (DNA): TGTGCCAGCACCTCGGGGGCGGGGTTCAATCAGCCCCAGCATTTT.

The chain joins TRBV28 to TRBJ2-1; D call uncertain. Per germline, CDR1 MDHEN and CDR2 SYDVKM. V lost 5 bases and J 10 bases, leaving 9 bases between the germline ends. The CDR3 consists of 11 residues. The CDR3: CASSKHYEQFF. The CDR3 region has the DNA TGTGCCAGCAGTAAGCACTACGAGCAGTTCTTC.

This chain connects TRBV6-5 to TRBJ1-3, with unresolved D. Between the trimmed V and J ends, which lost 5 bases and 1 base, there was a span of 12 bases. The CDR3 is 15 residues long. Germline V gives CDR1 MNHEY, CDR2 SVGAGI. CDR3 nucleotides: TGTGCCAGCAGTCCCGTTGCGGGGTCTGGAAACACCATATATTTT. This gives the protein CASSPVAGSGNTIYF.

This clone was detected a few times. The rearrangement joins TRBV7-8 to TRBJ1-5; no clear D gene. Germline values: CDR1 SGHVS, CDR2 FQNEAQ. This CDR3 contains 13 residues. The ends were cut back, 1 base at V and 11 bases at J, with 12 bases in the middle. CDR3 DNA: TGTGCCAGCAGCTTAGGGCAAGTTAGGGCCCAGCATTTT. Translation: CASSLGQVRAQHF.

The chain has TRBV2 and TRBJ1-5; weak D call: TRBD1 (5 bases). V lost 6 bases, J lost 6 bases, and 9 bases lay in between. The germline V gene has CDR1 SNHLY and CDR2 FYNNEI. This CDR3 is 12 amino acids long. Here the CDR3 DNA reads TGTGCCAGCAGCAGGGTCGTTCAGCCCCAGCATTTT. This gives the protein CASSRVVQPQHF.

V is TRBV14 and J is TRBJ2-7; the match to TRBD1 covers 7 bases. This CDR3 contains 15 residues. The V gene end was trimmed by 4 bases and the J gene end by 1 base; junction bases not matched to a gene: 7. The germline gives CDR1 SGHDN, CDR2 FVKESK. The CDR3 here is CASSPRTGSSYEQYF. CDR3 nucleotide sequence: TGTGCCAGCAGCCCTAGGACAGGCTCTTCCTACGAGCAGTACTTC.

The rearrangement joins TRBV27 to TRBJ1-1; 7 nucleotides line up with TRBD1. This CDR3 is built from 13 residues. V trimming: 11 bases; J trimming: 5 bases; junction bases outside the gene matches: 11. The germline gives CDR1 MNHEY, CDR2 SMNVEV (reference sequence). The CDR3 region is CAVQRGRSTEAFF. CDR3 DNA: TGTGCCGTACAGAGGGGGCGGAGTACTGAAGCTTTCTTT.

CDR3 protein: CASRAGQNYGYTF. In DNA form, the CDR3 reads TGTGCCAGCAGGGCGGGACAGAACTATGGCTACACCTTC. The chain is built from TRBV7-8 and TRBJ1-2, with 7 bases lining up with TRBD1. This CDR3 has 13 amino acids. The germline gives CDR1 SGHVS, CDR2 FQNEAQ. Trimming took 6 bases from V and 2 from J; bases not matched to a gene: 3.

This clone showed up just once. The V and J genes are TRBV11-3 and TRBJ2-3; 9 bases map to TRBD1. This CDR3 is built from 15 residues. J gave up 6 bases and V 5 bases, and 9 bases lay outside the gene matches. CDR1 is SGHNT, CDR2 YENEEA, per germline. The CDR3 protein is CASSAGQGTGDTQYF. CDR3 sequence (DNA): TGTGCCAGCAGCGCGGGACAGGGAACCGGGGATACGCAGTATTTT.

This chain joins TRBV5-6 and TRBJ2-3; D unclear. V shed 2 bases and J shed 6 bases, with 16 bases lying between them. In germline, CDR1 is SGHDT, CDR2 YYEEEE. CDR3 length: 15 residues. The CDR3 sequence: CASSLFYLGYDTQYF. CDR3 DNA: TGTGCCAGCAGCTTATTCTACCTGGGGTACGATACGCAGTATTTT. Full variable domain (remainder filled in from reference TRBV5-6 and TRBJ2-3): DAGVTQSPTHLIKTRGQQVTLRCSPKSGHDTVSWYQQALGQGPQFIFQYYEEEERQRGNFPDRFSGHQFPNYSSELNVNALLLGDSALYLCASSLFYLGYDTQYFGPGTRLTVL.

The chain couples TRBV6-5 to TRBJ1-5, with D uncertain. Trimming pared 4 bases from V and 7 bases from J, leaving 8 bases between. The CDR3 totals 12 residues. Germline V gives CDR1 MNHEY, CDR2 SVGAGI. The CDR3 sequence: CASSFVRQPQHF. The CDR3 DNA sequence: TGTGCCAGCAGTTTTGTGCGCCAGCCCCAGCATTTT.

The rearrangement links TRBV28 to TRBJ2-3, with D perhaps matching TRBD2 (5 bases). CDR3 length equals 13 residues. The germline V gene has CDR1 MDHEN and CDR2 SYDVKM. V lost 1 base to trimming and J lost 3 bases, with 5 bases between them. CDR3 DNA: TGTGCCAGCAGTTTATCGGGGACAGATACGCAGTATTTT. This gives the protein CASSLSGTDTQYF.

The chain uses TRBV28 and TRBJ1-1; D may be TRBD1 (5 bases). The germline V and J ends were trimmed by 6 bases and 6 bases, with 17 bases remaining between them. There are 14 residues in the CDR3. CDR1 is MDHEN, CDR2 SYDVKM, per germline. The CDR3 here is CASSYTGGVAEAFF. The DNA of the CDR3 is TGTGCCAGCAGCTATACAGGCGGCGTCGCTGAAGCTTTCTTT.

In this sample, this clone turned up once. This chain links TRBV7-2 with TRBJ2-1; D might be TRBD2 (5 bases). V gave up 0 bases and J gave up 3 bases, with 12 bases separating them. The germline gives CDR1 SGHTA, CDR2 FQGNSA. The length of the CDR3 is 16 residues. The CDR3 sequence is CASSLASIASYNEQFF. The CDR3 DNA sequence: TGTGCCAGCAGCTTAGCGTCGATAGCGAGCTACAATGAGCAGTTCTTC. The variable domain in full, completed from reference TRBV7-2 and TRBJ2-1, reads GAGVSQSPSNKVTEKGKDVELRCDPISGHTALYWYRQSLGQGLEFLIYFQGNSAPDKSGLPSDRFSAERTGGSVSTLTIQRTQQEDSAVYLCASSLASIASYNEQFFGPGTRLTVL.

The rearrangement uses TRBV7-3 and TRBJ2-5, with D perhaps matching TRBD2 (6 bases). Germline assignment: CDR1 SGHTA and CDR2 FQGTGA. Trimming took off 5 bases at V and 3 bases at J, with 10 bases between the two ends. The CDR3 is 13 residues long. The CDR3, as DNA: TGTGCCAGCAGCGGAGGGTCCGAAGAGACCCAGTACTTC. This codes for CASSGGSEETQYF.